These T cell receptor beta chains were read from a single sample in a study of T cell changes during pregnancy in multiple sclerosis. Method: immunoSEQ multiplex PCR; TCRdb's copy keeps in-frame clones and lacks some. The profile covers under 70,000 clones, with 75% to 95% appearing a single time and roughly 1.3% taken by the ten largest. The sequences come from peripheral blood, collected after pregnancy. The receptors derive from a female donor in good health, enrolled as a control in a pregnancy study. Both conserved end residues are part of each CDR3. D genes are given only for firm matches. Clone size is shown for a subset of rows, as once, few, many or a class of expanded clone.

V gene,J gene,D gene,clone size,CDR3 protein,CDR3 DNA
TRBV5-4,TRBJ2-3,.,.,CASSLGGPDTQYF,TGTGCCAGCAGCTTGGGGGGCCCAGATACGCAGTATTTT
TRBV6-1,TRBJ2-1,TRBD1,once,CASSEALGQVNNEQFF,TGTGCCAGCAGTGAAGCGCTGGGACAGGTGAACAATGAGCAGTTCTTC
TRBV27,TRBJ2-7,TRBD1,medium-sized,CASSPWTGVSYEQYF,TGTGCCAGCAGTCCGTGGACAGGTGTCTCCTACGAGCAGTACTTC
TRBV6-1,TRBJ1-4,.,.,CASSGGPDEKLFF,TGTGCCAGCAGCGGGGGGCCGGATGAAAAACTGTTTTTT
TRBV7-2,TRBJ2-7,TRBD2,.,CASSLVPSGGGAEQYF,TGTGCCAGCAGCTTAGTCCCTAGCGGGGGGGGCGCCGAGCAGTACTTC
TRBV11-1,TRBJ2-3,TRBD2,.,CASSLERGGADTQYF,TGTGCCAGCAGCTTAGAGCGGGGGGGCGCAGATACGCAGTATTTT
TRBV4-1,TRBJ2-5,TRBD2,.,CASSRLLAGEQETQYF,TGCGCCAGCAGCCGGCTCCTAGCGGGGGAACAAGAGACCCAGTACTTC
TRBV5-1,TRBJ2-7,TRBD1,.,CASSLRTGGAYEQYF,TGCGCCAGCAGCTTGAGGACAGGGGGGGCCTACGAGCAGTACTTC
TRBV5-4,TRBJ1-2,.,.,CASSLSAGDYGYTF,TGTGCCAGCAGCTTGTCTGCGGGGGACTATGGCTACACCTTC
TRBV10-3,TRBJ1-1,.,once,CAISERGRDTEAFF,TGTGCCATCAGTGAACGGGGTAGGGACACTGAAGCTTTCTTT
TRBV11-3,TRBJ2-1,.,.,CASSLDRSGIGEQFF,TGTGCCAGCAGCTTAGACCGGTCTGGTATTGGTGAGCAGTTCTTC
TRBV4-1,TRBJ2-1,TRBD1,once,CASSRGDSTNNEQFF,TGCGCCAGCAGCCGAGGGGACAGCACCAACAATGAGCAGTTCTTC
TRBV30,TRBJ2-5,.,.,CAWSLGTSGETQYF,TGTGCCTGGAGTCTGGGGACTTCTGGGGAGACCCAGTACTTC
TRBV27,TRBJ2-1,.,.,CASSLGGTSYNEQFF,TGTGCCAGCAGTTTAGGGGGGACCTCCTACAATGAGCAGTTCTTC
TRBV12-5,TRBJ2-3,.,.,CASGRGSTDTQYF,TGTGCTAGTGGTCGGGGAAGCACAGATACGCAGTATTTT
TRBV9,TRBJ2-1,TRBD1,.,CASSVGQGDNEQFF,TGTGCCAGCAGCGTAGGACAGGGCGACAATGAGCAGTTCTTC
TRBV11-3,TRBJ2-7,.,.,CASSFGAGGSYEQYF,TGTGCCAGCAGCTTTGGGGCAGGGGGGTCCTACGAGCAGTACTTC
TRBV30,TRBJ1-1,.,.,CAWSVARDTEAFF,TGTGCCTGGAGTGTAGCCAGGGACACTGAAGCTTTCTTT
TRBV30,TRBJ1-1,.,.,CAWSVLRDTEAFF,TGTGCCTGGAGTGTACTGAGGGACACTGAAGCTTTCTTT
TRBV6-1,TRBJ1-3,TRBD1,.,CASSETTGGSGNTIYF,TGTGCCAGCAGTGAAACGACAGGGGGGTCTGGAAACACCATATATTTT
TRBV19,TRBJ2-2,.,once,CASNRYTGELFF,TGTGCCAGTAACAGGTACACCGGGGAGCTGTTTTTT
TRBV6-5,TRBJ1-1,TRBD1,.,CASSLGQGGTEAFF,TGTGCCAGCAGTTTGGGACAGGGCGGCACTGAAGCTTTCTTT
TRBV28,TRBJ1-2,TRBD1,.,CASSSGQGIVGYGYTF,TGTGCCAGCAGTTCGGGACAGGGAATTGTTGGGTATGGCTACACCTTC
TRBV30,TRBJ2-7,TRBD2,few,CAWGLAGGSYEQYF,TGTGCCTGGGGGTTAGCGGGGGGCTCCTACGAGCAGTACTTC
TRBV7-9,TRBJ2-4,TRBD1,once,CASSLRAGGYSLAKNIQYF,TGTGCCAGCAGCTTAAGGGCAGGGGGATACTCCTTAGCCAAAAACATTCAGTACTTC
TRBV29-1,TRBJ2-3,TRBD2,.,CSVGPGGGGTDTQYF,TGCAGCGTTGGACCTGGTGGGGGGGGCACAGATACGCAGTATTTT
TRBV7-9,TRBJ1-3,TRBD1,.,CASSPGQAGNTIYF,TGTGCCAGCAGCCCGGGACAGGCTGGAAACACCATATATTTT
TRBV9,TRBJ2-3,TRBD2,.,CASSVATSGGLTQYF,TGTGCCAGCAGCGTAGCTACTAGCGGGGGGCTGACGCAGTATTTT
TRBV25-1,TRBJ1-6,.,.,CASRMTSTPLHF,TGTGCCAGCAGGATGACTTCTACTCCCCTCCACTTT
TRBV11-1,TRBJ2-7,.,.,CASSLWSYEQYF,TGTGCCAGCAGCTTATGGAGTTACGAGCAGTACTTC
TRBV5-4,TRBJ1-2,TRBD1,.,CASSSRSGTGNRYTF,TGTGCCAGCAGCTCCAGGTCCGGGACAGGGAATCGCTACACCTTC
TRBV30,TRBJ2-3,.,.,CAWSESGSTDTQYF,TGTGCCTGGAGTGAGTCTGGTAGTACAGATACGCAGTATTTT
TRBV5-6,TRBJ1-1,TRBD1,.,CASTPHSRTGGGYTEAFF,TGTGCCAGCACCCCACACTCGCGGACAGGGGGCGGATACACTGAAGCTTTCTTT
TRBV18,TRBJ1-6,.,once,CASSPLGQSNSPLHF,TGTGCCAGCTCACCCTTGGGACAATCGAATTCACCCCTCCACTTT
TRBV6-5,TRBJ1-1,.,.,CASNSDGDTEAFF,TGTGCCAGCAACTCTGACGGGGACACTGAAGCTTTCTTT
TRBV5-6,TRBJ1-2,TRBD1,.,CASSRQGLTNYGYTF,TGTGCCAGCAGCCGACAGGGGCTAACCAACTATGGCTACACCTTC
TRBV4-3,TRBJ1-1,TRBD1,.,CASSQGGTGNTEAFF,TGCGCCAGCAGCCAGGGGGGGACAGGGAACACTGAAGCTTTCTTT
TRBV6-5,TRBJ1-1,.,.,CASSPTGYRTEAFF,TGTGCCAGCAGTCCTACAGGGTATCGCACTGAAGCTTTCTTT
TRBV6-1,TRBJ2-1,.,.,CASTPRGDNEQFF,TGTGCCAGCACCCCTCGGGGAGACAATGAGCAGTTCTTC
TRBV7-9,TRBJ1-4,.,.,CASSPPSPGEKLFF,TGTGCCAGCAGCCCCCCCAGTCCTGGTGAAAAACTGTTTTTT
TRBV2,TRBJ1-5,.,.,CASSPGWNQPQHF,TGTGCCAGCAGTCCGGGGTGGAATCAGCCCCAGCATTTT
TRBV7-3,TRBJ2-5,TRBD2,.,CASSLMGGGGAGETQYF,TGTGCCAGCAGCTTAATGGGCGGCGGGGGGGCCGGGGAGACCCAGTACTTC
TRBV7-6,TRBJ2-5,.,.,CASSLAGGWEDETQYF,TGTGCCAGCAGCTTAGCGGGCGGGTGGGAAGATGAGACCCAGTACTTC
TRBV6-5,TRBJ1-2,.,.,CASSSGQLSDLDGYTF,TGTGCCAGCAGTTCAGGACAGCTCAGCGACCTGGATGGCTACACCTTC
TRBV27,TRBJ2-2,TRBD1,.,CASRRTGVGTGELFF,TGTGCCAGCAGAAGGACAGGGGTGGGCACCGGGGAGCTGTTTTTT
TRBV15,TRBJ2-7,TRBD1,.,CATSASGGTGSYEQYF,TGTGCCACCAGCGCCTCCGGCGGGACAGGCTCCTACGAGCAGTACTTC